This TCR beta chain was recorded in a study of T cell repertoires in ileal Crohn's disease. CDR1 is SGHDN and CDR2 is FVKESK in the germline V gene. Trimming stripped 2 bases from V and 0 bases from J, with 8 bases between. The CDR3 length is 14 residues. Clones were read by immunoSEQ multiplex PCR, and TCRdb kept only the in-frame ones, dropping some. This repertoire shows roughly 3,200 clones, 90% to 95% found once; its top ten account for about 3.1%. The time point was: inflamed ileum from the surgical specimen. The chain is built from TRBV14 and TRBJ2-7; D remains ambiguous. The source of this sequence is an adult with Crohn's disease. Sequenced: ileal tissue. CDR3 amino acids: CASSQIDGSYEQYF. DNA for the CDR3: TGTGCCAGCAGCCAAATTGACGGCTCCTACGAGCAGTACTTC.